A single sample gave rise to the 21 T cell receptor beta chains below, sequenced in a study of blood T cells in healthy people across ages. A sample-barcoded 5' primer and a J-beta primer mix were used in a second PCR of roughly 7 to 11 cycles. One entry per CDR3 protein results from TCRdb running MiXCR on the 5' RACE reads. The sample has about a million distinct CDR3 sequences; about 51% are singletons. The sample consisted of blood. All receptors derive from a woman aged 60 to 75 in good health.

This clonotype showed up just a few times. The rearrangement uses TRBV12-3 or TRBV12-4 and TRBJ2-1; 12 nucleotides align to TRBD2. This CDR3 comprises 15 residues. Trimming took 3 bases from V and 7 from J; bases not matched to a gene: 4. The CDR3 DNA reads as TGTGCCAGCAGTTTTAGGACTAGCGGGATTAATGAGCAGTTCTTC. It encodes CASSFRTSGINEQFF.

The chain has TRBV11-2 and TRBJ2-5; D is ambiguous. Trimming took 3 bases from V and 4 from J, leaving 15 bases between them. CDR1 is SGHAT and CDR2 is FQNNGV in the germline V gene. The CDR3 has 15 residues. CDR3 residues: CASSFPLGLRETQYF. CDR3 bases: TGTGCCAGCAGCTTCCCTCTTGGTTTGCGAGAGACCCAGTACTTC. Supplemented by reference TRBV11-2 and TRBJ2-5, the full variable domain reads EAGVAQSPRYKIIEKRQSVAFWCNPISGHATLYWYQQILGQGPKLLIQFQNNGVVDDSQLPKDRFSAERLKGVDSTLKIQPAKLEDSAVYLCASSFPLGLRETQYFGPGTRLLVL.

There are a few counts of this clonotype. The chain is built from TRBV28 and TRBJ2-5; 7 nucleotides agree with TRBD2. CDR1 is MDHEN and CDR2 is SYDVKM in the germline V gene. Germline trimming cut 5 bases from V and 5 bases from J; bases unmatched to any gene: 20. This CDR3 contains 18 residues. The CDR3 reads CASSIVGRERWLTETQYF. The CDR3 region has the DNA TGTGCCAGCAGTATAGTTGGGCGGGAGAGGTGGTTAACGGAGACCCAGTACTTC.

This clonotype has ten or more counts. CDR3 loop: CASSPRGGQGFRQYF. CDR3 DNA: TGTGCCAGCAGCCCCAGGGGTGGACAGGGATTCAGGCAGTACTTC. The chain combines TRBV28 with TRBJ2-7; 8 nucleotides agree with TRBD1. Per germline, CDR1 MDHEN and CDR2 SYDVKM. V lost 6 bases to trimming and J lost 9 bases; unmatched junction nucleotides: 16. The CDR3 runs 15 residues. The complete variable domain, with remaining parts taken from reference TRBV28 and TRBJ2-7, reads DVKVTQSSRYLVKRTGEKVFLECVQDMDHENMFWYRQDPGLGLRLIYFSYDVKMKEKGDIPEGYSVSREKKERFSLILESASTNQTSMYLCASSPRGGQGFRQYFGPGTRLTVT.

This clonotype has a single count. The V call is TRBV14, the J call TRBJ2-7; no reliable D call. The germline V gene encodes CDR1 SGHDN and CDR2 FVKESK. The CDR3 runs 11 residues. V was clipped by 4 bases and J by 8 bases, with 9 bases between them. Written as DNA, the CDR3 is TGTGCCAGCAGCCTATCGTACAAGCAGTACTTC. It specifies CASSLSYKQYF.

This clonotype was detected only a few times. The chain employs TRBV7-2 and TRBJ1-4, with D hard to call. The ends were cut back, 4 bases at V and 0 bases at J, with 12 bases in the middle. The CDR3 is made up of 16 amino acids. Germline CDR1 SGHTA, CDR2 FQGNSA. The CDR3 bases are TGTGCCAGCAGCTCGGGTCTTACTGCAACTAATGAAAAACTGTTTTTT. The encoded protein is CASSSGLTATNEKLFF.

Only a few counts were recorded for this clonotype. V usage is TRBV7-2 and J usage is TRBJ2-1; 7 bases map to TRBD1. V gave up 5 bases and J gave up 5 bases; unmatched junction bases: 6. The CDR3 sequence is 14 residues long. CDR1 is SGHTA, CDR2 FQGNSA, per germline. As DNA, the CDR3 is TGTGCCAGCAGCCAACCGGGACAGAACAATGAGCAGTTCTTC. Translating it yields CASSQPGQNNEQFF. The entire variable domain, with the rest obtained from reference TRBV7-2 and TRBJ2-1, is as follows: GAGVSQSPSNKVTEKGKDVELRCDPISGHTALYWYRQSLGQGLEFLIYFQGNSAPDKSGLPSDRFSAERTGGSVSTLTIQRTQQEDSAVYLCASSQPGQNNEQFFGPGTRLTVL.

Here the CDR3 reads CASSQAGAGIQYF. Written as DNA, the CDR3 is TGTGCCAGCAGCCAAGCAGGGGCCGGTATTCAGTACTTC. The rearrangement links TRBV14 to TRBJ2-4; tentatively, D is TRBD1 (6 bases). The CDR3 extends over 13 amino acids. Trimming removed 1 base at V and 10 bases at J, with 11 bases between. From germline, CDR1 is SGHDN and CDR2 FVKESK.

This rearrangement joins TRBV20-1 to TRBJ2-1; 7 positions agree with TRBD2. CDR3 length: 13 amino acids. The V gene's germline CDR1 is DFQATT and CDR2 SNEGSKA (reference sequence). V was pared by 1 base and J by 12 bases, with 9 bases of the junction left unmatched. The DNA of the CDR3 is TGCAGTGCTAGAGTTGCGGGAGTCCCAGTGCAGTTCTTC. Its translation: CSARVAGVPVQFF.

This sequence joins TRBV10-3 and TRBJ1-2; D remains unclear. Germline V gene lookup returns CDR1 ENHRY and CDR2 SYGVKD. The CDR3 loop spans 12 amino acids. V lost 6 bases, J lost 7 bases, and 12 bases lay in between. The DNA for the CDR3 is TGTGCCATCAGGGACCACTGGGGTGGCTACACCTTC. Protein sequence: CAIRDHWGGYTF.

This chain joins TRBV7-2 and TRBJ2-7; 7 bases agree with TRBD2. The CDR3 loop spans 15 amino acids. V dropped 5 bases and J dropped 2; count of bases not matched to a gene: 9. CDR1 and CDR2 (germline): SGHTA, FQGNSA. The CDR3 DNA reads as TGTGCCAGCAGCCGGAGGGCTAGCGGAACCTACGAGCAGTACTTC. It specifies CASSRRASGTYEQYF.

This clonotype showed up just once. The chain employs TRBV20-1 and TRBJ2-5; D gene uncertain. The CDR3 contains 12 residues. In germline, CDR1 is DFQATT, CDR2 SNEGSKA (reference sequence). V lost 5 bases, J lost 4 bases, and 11 bases lay in between. The CDR3 DNA is TGCAGTGCTCCGGGCATGGGAGAGACCCAGTACTTC. Amino acids: CSAPGMGETQYF.

The chain couples TRBV28 to TRBJ2-5, with 10 bases matching TRBD2. V lost 2 bases to trimming and J lost 1 base; unmatched junction nucleotides: 4. The CDR3 spans 16 residues. Germline-derived CDR1 and CDR2 are MDHEN and SYDVKM. In DNA form, the CDR3 reads TGTGCCAGCAGTTTAGGACTAGCGGATCCCCAAGAGACCCAGTACTTC. Its protein product is CASSLGLADPQETQYF.

This clonotype was recorded once. The rearrangement joins TRBV7-2 to TRBJ2-3; TRBD2 agrees at 12 bases. J lost 2 bases, V lost 2 bases, and 8 bases had no gene match. This CDR3 has 18 residues. Germline CDR1 and CDR2: SGHTA and FQGNSA. The CDR3 here is CASSLKVRTSGDTDTQYF. In nucleotides, the CDR3 is TGTGCCAGCAGCTTAAAAGTAAGGACTAGCGGGGACACAGATACGCAGTATTTT.

The chain has TRBV20-1 and TRBJ2-3; 12 bases align to TRBD2. The V and J ends lost 8 bases and 3 bases, in that order; junction bases with no gene match: 3. Germline V gene data show CDR1 as DFQATT and CDR2 as SNEGSKA (reference sequence). This CDR3 has 13 residues. CDR3 region: CSPTSGSTDTQYF. CDR3 in DNA: TGCAGTCCGACTAGCGGGAGTACAGATACGCAGTATTTT.

The chain has TRBV21-1 and TRBJ2-3; TRBD2, the table's D call, was not compared with the DNA. TRBV21-1 is a known pseudogene. The CDR3 runs to 16 residues. The CDR3 DNA sequence: TGTGCAACGGGAGGGGGGAGAAGTCGGGGGGAAGATACGCAGTATTTT. Protein sequence: CATGGGRSRGEDTQYF.

V is TRBV20-1 and J is TRBJ1-5; D unclear. Germline CDR1 is DFQATT and CDR2 is SNEGSKA (reference sequence). The CDR3 has 12 amino acids. CDR3 sequence (DNA): TGCAAAACCGGAGCAGTTAATCAGCCCCAGCATTTT. Translating gives CKTGAVNQPQHF.

The chain is built from TRBV7-9 and TRBJ2-5; D is perhaps TRBD2 (7 bases). The V and J ends lost 0 bases and 13 bases respectively, with 12 bases between them. The CDR3 length is 12 residues. CDR1 and CDR2 (germline): SEHNR, FQNEAQ (reference sequence). As DNA, the CDR3 is TGTGCCAGCAGCTTAGCCGGGGGGCGGCTGTACTTC. Encoded protein: CASSLAGGRLYF.

In this sample, this clonotype turned up a few times. The genes are TRBV20-1 and TRBJ2-5, with D tentatively TRBD2 (6 bases). Germline CDR1 and CDR2: DFQATT and SNEGSKA (reference sequence). This CDR3 contains 12 residues. The germline V and J ends were trimmed by 3 bases and 6 bases, with 11 bases remaining between them. The CDR3 DNA is TGCAGTGCTAGCATTGGCGGGAAGACCCAGTACTTC. Its translation: CSASIGGKTQYF.

This clonotype was seen only a few times. The V call is TRBV4-1, the J call TRBJ2-5, with 11 nucleotides matching TRBD2. Judging by the DNA end, TRBJ2-7 fits better; the J call may be wrong. The V gene's germline CDR1 is MGHRA and CDR2 YSYEKL. The CDR3 covers 19 residues. The CDR3 nucleotides are TGCGCCAGCAGCCGCCAAACCCACACTAGCGGGAGTACCACCTACGAGCAGTACTTC. Its translation is CASSRQTHTSGSTTYEQYF.

J is TRBJ2-7 and V is TRBV3-1; tentative D call: TRBD1 (6 bases). The germline V gene has CDR1 LGHDT and CDR2 YNNKEL (reference sequence). Trimming took off 0 bases at V and 3 bases at J, with 12 bases between the two ends. CDR3 length equals 15 residues. The CDR3 loop is CASSQDLGGHYEQYF. The CDR3, as DNA: TGTGCCAGCAGCCAAGATTTAGGGGGACACTACGAGCAGTACTTC.